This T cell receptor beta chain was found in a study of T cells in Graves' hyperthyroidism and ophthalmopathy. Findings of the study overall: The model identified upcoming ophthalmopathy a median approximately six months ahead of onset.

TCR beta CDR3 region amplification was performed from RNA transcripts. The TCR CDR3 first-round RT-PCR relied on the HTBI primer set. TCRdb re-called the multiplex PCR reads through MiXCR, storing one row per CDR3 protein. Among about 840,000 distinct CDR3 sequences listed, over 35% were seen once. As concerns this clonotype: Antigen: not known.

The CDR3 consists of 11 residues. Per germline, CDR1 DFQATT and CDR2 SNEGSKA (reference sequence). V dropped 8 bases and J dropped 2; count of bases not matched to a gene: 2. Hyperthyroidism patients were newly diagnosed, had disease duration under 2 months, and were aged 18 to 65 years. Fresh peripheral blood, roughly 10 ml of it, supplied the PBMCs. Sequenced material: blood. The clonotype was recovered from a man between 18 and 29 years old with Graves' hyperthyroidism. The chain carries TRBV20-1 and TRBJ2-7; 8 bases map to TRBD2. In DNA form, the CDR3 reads TGCAGTATAGCGGGGCCCTACGAGCAGTACTTC. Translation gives CSIAGPYEQYF.